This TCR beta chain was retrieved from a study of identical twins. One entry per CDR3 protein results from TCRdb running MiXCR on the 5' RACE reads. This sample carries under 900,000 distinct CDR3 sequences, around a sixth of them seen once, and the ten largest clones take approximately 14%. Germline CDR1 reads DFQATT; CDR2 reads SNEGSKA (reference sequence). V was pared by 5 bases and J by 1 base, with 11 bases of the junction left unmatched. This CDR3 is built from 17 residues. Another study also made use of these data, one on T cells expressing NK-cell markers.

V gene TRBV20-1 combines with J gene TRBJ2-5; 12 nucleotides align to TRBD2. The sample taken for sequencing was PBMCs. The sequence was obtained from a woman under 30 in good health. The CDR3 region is CSAHSRTSGRFQETQYF. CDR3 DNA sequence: TGCAGTGCTCACTCCCGCACTAGCGGGAGGTTCCAAGAGACCCAGTACTTC.